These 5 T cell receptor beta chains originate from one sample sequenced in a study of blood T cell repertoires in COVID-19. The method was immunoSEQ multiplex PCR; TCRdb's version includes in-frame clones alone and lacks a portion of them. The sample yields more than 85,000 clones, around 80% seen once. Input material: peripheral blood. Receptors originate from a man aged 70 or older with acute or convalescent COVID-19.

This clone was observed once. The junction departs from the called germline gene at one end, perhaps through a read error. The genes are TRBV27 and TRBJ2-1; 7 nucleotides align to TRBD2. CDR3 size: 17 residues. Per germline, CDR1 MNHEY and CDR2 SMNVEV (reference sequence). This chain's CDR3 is CASSVAGREWFYYEQFF. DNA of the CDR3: TGTGCCAGCAGTGTGGCCGGGCGGGAGTGGTTCTACTATGAGCAGTTCTTC.

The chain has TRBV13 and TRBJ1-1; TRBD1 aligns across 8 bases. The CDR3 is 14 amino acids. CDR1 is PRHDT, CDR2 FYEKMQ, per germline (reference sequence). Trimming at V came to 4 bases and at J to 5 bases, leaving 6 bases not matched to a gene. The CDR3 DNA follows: TGTGCCAGCAGCTCTGTGAACAGGGGGACTGAAGCTTTCTTT. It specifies CASSSVNRGTEAFF.

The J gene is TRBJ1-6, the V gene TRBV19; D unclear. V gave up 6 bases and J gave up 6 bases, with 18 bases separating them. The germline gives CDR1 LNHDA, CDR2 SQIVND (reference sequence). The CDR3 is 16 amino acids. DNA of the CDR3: TGTGCCAGTAGCTTATTTGGAGACGCTAGTAATTCACCCCTCCACTTT. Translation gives CASSLFGDASNSPLHF.

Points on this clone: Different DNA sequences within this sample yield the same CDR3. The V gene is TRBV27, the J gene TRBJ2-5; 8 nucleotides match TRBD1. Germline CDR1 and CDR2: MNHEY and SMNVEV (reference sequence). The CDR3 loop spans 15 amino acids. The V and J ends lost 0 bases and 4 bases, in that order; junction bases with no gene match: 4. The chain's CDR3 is CASSLSPGTGETQYF. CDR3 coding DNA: TGTGCCAGCAGTTTATCCCCCGGGACAGGAGAGACCCAGTACTTC.

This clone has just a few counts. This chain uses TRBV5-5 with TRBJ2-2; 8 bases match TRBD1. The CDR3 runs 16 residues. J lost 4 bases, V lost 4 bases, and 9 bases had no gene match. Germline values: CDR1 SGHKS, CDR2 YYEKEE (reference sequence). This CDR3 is CASSRVGTGFTGELFF. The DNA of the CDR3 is TGTGCCAGCAGCCGCGTGGGGACAGGTTTCACCGGGGAGCTGTTTTTT.